A single sample gave rise to the 19 T cell receptor beta chains below, sequenced in a study of Ad26.COV2.S vaccination and SARS-CoV-2 variants. Indicated treatment: some 20 received Ad26.COV2.S at low or high dose, single or two shots; about 5 received placebo; per-sample allocation not given. Day 63 after the first injection of vaccine or placebo was the sampling time. Repertoires were generated with immunoSEQ multiplex PCR, while TCRdb's copy carries only in-frame clones and drops some. The table records 300,000 to 400,000 clones, roughly 91% of them present only once. The source material was peripheral blood, sampled in a trial of Ad26.COV2.S vaccine versus placebo. The receptor set was obtained from a person aged 18-60 years who received the Ad26.COV2.S COVID-19 vaccine or a placebo.

The V call is TRBV19, the J call TRBJ1-2; maybe TRBD1 (6 bases). Germline V gene sequence: CDR1 LNHDA, CDR2 SQIVND (reference sequence). The length of the CDR3 is 15 residues. V lost 5 bases and J lost 6, with 19 bases in between. The CDR3 bases are TGTGCCAGTAGTCAAGGGGGGTGGGAAGAGGATGGCTACACCTTC. Protein sequence: CASSQGGWEEDGYTF.

The rearrangement uses TRBV30 and TRBJ2-1, with 9 positions matching TRBD2. The CDR3 is 13 amino acids. Germline V gene data show CDR1 as GTSNPN and CDR2 as SVGIG (reference sequence). V lost 2 bases to trimming and J lost 8 bases; unmatched junction nucleotides: 4. This CDR3 reads CAWSSGGSDEQFF. Written as DNA, the CDR3 is TGTGCCTGGAGTAGCGGGGGGAGCGATGAGCAGTTCTTC.

The chain recombines TRBV19 with TRBJ2-3; no reliable D call. Trimming took 3 bases from V and 6 from J, leaving 10 bases between them. Germline CDR1 and CDR2: LNHDA and SQIVND (reference sequence). CDR3 length: 13 amino acids. CDR3 coding DNA: TGTGCCAGTAGTATGGCCCTTATTGATACGCAGTATTTT. It is translated as CASSMALIDTQYF.

The chain employs TRBV4-2 and TRBJ1-1, with D unresolved. The CDR3 consists of 14 residues. The V gene lost 3 bases and the J gene lost 5 bases, with 13 bases spanning the gap. CDR1 is LGHNA and CDR2 is YNFKEQ in the germline V gene. CDR3 region: CASSQREGATEAFF. CDR3 sequence (DNA): TGTGCCAGCAGCCAGCGGGAGGGTGCGACTGAAGCTTTCTTT.

The V gene is TRBV6-5, the J gene TRBJ1-3; no clear D gene. Germline-derived CDR1 and CDR2 are MNHEY and SVGAGI. The germline V and J ends were trimmed by 2 bases and 2 bases, with 7 bases remaining between them. The CDR3 is made up of 14 amino acids. The CDR3 spells CASSYQVAGNTIYF. The CDR3 nucleotides are TGTGCCAGCAGTTACCAGGTCGCTGGAAACACCATATATTTT.

In its sample, this clone was seen once. The rearrangement uses TRBV7-8 and TRBJ2-5; TRBD1 matches at 10 bases. V lost 4 bases to trimming and J lost 2 bases; unmatched junction nucleotides: 1. The germline V gene has CDR1 SGHVS and CDR2 FQNEAQ. The CDR3 has 14 residues. The CDR3 DNA sequence: TGTGCCAGCAGCTGGACAGGGGGTCAAGAGACCCAGTACTTC. Translated, it gives CASSWTGGQETQYF.

The chain uses TRBV12-5 and TRBJ1-1; possible D gene TRBD1, 5 bases. This CDR3 is 15 amino acids long. Germline CDR1 LGHNT, CDR2 FRNRAP. V shed 8 bases and J shed 4 bases, with 20 bases lying between them. The CDR3, as DNA: TGTGCTAGTACTAACCTCCAGGGAAAGGGCACTGAAGCTTTCTTT. It codes for CASTNLQGKGTEAFF.

The chain has TRBV5-8 and TRBJ1-3, with a weak D call TRBD1 (5 bases). The CDR3 is made up of 15 amino acids. The germline CDR1 and CDR2 sequences are SGHTS and YDEGEE. Trimming removed 0 bases at V and 4 bases at J, with 11 bases between. The CDR3 DNA reads as TGTGCCAGCAGCTTGGATAAGGACACGGGAAACACCATATATTTT. This encodes CASSLDKDTGNTIYF.

V and J are TRBV5-4 and TRBJ1-1; possibly TRBD1 for D (5 bases). From germline, CDR1 is SGHNT and CDR2 YYREEE (reference sequence). V lost 0 bases to trimming and J lost 0 bases, with 18 bases between them. The CDR3 has 18 amino acids. This CDR3 reads CASSLGGGSPLLNTEAFF. CDR3 nucleotide sequence: TGTGCCAGCAGCTTGGGGGGGGGATCCCCTCTGCTGAACACTGAAGCTTTCTTT.

The chain joins TRBV5-1 to TRBJ2-3, with TRBD2 matching 8 bases. The CDR3 is 16 amino acids. Germline assignment: CDR1 SGHRS and CDR2 YFSETQ. The J segment lost 0 bases and the V segment lost 4 bases, leaving 7 bases of the junction unmatched. The CDR3 DNA reads as TGCGCCAGCAGCCCCGGGGCGGGGGGTAGCACAGATACGCAGTATTTT. As protein: CASSPGAGGSTDTQYF.

V is TRBV24-1 and J is TRBJ1-1, with no clear D. The CDR3 runs 17 residues. V lost 8 bases to trimming and J lost 2 bases, with 23 bases between them. Germline loops: CDR1 KGHDR, CDR2 SFDVKD. This CDR3 reads CATNAPPQCGPNTEAFF. The CDR3 nucleotides are TGTGCCACCAATGCACCGCCGCAATGCGGGCCCAACACTGAAGCTTTCTTT.

The rearrangement joins TRBV11-2 to TRBJ1-2; D remains unclear. The CDR3 loop spans 13 amino acids. Germline V CDR1 and CDR2: SGHAT, FQNNGV. V was trimmed by 7 bases and J by 2 bases, leaving 11 bases between them. CDR3 in amino acids: CASTIVPNYGYTF. The CDR3 nucleotides are TGTGCCAGCACCATTGTGCCGAACTATGGCTACACCTTC.

CDR3 residues: CAISEGQIVDEQFF. The CDR3 coding sequence is TGTGCCATCAGTGAAGGACAAATAGTGGATGAGCAGTTCTTC. The V and J genes are TRBV10-3 and TRBJ2-1, with D possibly TRBD1 on 5 matching bases. The germline V gene encodes CDR1 ENHRY and CDR2 SYGVKD. The CDR3 is 14 residues long. The V end lost 3 bases, the J end lost 8 bases, and 14 bases lay between the germline ends.

This chain links TRBV7-9 with TRBJ2-1; maybe TRBD2 (6 bases). Trimming left V 5 bases short and J 12 bases short, with 23 bases between. Germline V gene data show CDR1 as SEHNR and CDR2 as FQNEAQ (reference sequence). This CDR3 comprises 15 residues. In DNA form, the CDR3 reads TGTGCCAGCAGCCAAACCGGGACTTTAAAATATAGGCAGTTCTTC. This sequence encodes CASSQTGTLKYRQFF.

The genes are TRBV7-2 and TRBJ2-6, with D perhaps matching TRBD2 (5 bases). Trimming shortened V by 5 bases and J by 0 bases, and 8 bases separated the two germline ends. From germline, CDR1 is SGHTA and CDR2 FQGNSA. This CDR3 contains 15 residues. The CDR3 DNA follows: TGTGCCAGCAGCCCAGGAGGCTCTGGGGCCAACGTCCTGACTTTC. This codes for CASSPGGSGANVLTF.

The chain carries TRBV7-3 and TRBJ2-7; tentatively, D is TRBD1 or TRBD2 (5 bases each). The CDR3 totals 14 residues. Looked up from germline, CDR1 is SGHTA and CDR2 is FQGTGA. V lost 5 bases and J lost 4, with 15 bases in between. This CDR3 is CASSLDSGSYEQYF. CDR3 coding DNA: TGTGCCAGCAGCCTTGACAGCGGAAGTTACGAGCAGTACTTC.

The V gene is TRBV30, the J gene TRBJ1-5, with 7 bases matching TRBD1. CDR3 length: 14 amino acids. Germline values: CDR1 GTSNPN, CDR2 SVGIG (reference sequence). The J segment lost 7 bases and the V segment lost 0 bases, leaving 6 bases of the junction unmatched. CDR3 protein: CAWSVIRGRQPQHF. The CDR3 DNA sequence: TGTGCCTGGAGTGTAATAAGGGGGCGACAGCCCCAGCATTTT.

The chain joins TRBV5-1 to TRBJ2-3; D unclear. V was trimmed by 4 bases and J by 2 bases, leaving 2 bases between them. The V gene's germline CDR1 is SGHRS and CDR2 YFSETQ. This CDR3 region has 11 residues. In DNA, the CDR3 is TGCGCCAGCAGCATCACAGATACGCAGTATTTT. This sequence encodes CASSITDTQYF.

V is TRBV28 and J is TRBJ1-2; 7 nucleotides line up with TRBD1. The germline V gene has CDR1 MDHEN and CDR2 SYDVKM. With 6 bases clipped from V and 5 bases from J, the junction kept 12 bases outside the gene matches. The CDR3 length is 15 residues. DNA of the CDR3: TGTGCCAGCAGCGCAACCGCCGACAGGGAATATGGCTACACCTTC. This gives the protein CASSATADREYGYTF.